Sequencing of this T cell receptor (beta chain) was carried out in a study of T cell changes during pregnancy in multiple sclerosis. Using immunoSEQ multiplex PCR, the repertoire was profiled, and TCRdb retains in-frame clones only, with some absent. Of some 90,000 clones in the sample, roughly 90% were seen once. CDR1 SGHTA and CDR2 FQGNSA come from the germline V gene. The CDR3 covers 19 residues. The V segment lost 0 bases and the J segment 7 bases; nucleotides outside the gene matches: 20. This specimen consisted of peripheral blood, obtained in the first trimester of pregnancy. The rearrangement joins TRBV7-2 to TRBJ1-1; 7 positions agree with TRBD1. This sequence was found in a female donor with multiple sclerosis, enrolled in a pregnancy study. The CDR3 spells CASSLAYWQGRGKVIEAFF. Written as DNA, the CDR3 is TGTGCCAGCAGCTTAGCCTATTGGCAAGGCAGGGGGAAGGTGATTGAAGCTTTCTTT.